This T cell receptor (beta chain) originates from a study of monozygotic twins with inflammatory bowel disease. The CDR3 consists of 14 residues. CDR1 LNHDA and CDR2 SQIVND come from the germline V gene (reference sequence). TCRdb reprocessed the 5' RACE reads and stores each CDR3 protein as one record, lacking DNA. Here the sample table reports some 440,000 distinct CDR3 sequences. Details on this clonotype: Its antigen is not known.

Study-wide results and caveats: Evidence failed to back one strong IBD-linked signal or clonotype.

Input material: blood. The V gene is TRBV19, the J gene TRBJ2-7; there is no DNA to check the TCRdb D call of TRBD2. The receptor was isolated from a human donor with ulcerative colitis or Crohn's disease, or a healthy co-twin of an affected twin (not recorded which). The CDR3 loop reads CASSPGLVIGEQYF.